One and the same sample provided the 6 T cell receptor beta chains below, sequenced in a study of CD8 T cells in Susac syndrome. Random hexamers served to reverse transcribe roughly 0.5 to 1 ug RNA. Via MiXCR, TCRdb re-called the immunoSEQ multiplex PCR reads, giving one row per CDR3 protein. Of around 280,000 distinct CDR3 sequences in the sample, roughly 85% were seen once. The sequenced material came from CD8+ T cells from PBMCs. These receptors all stem from a human donor with multiple sclerosis.

This clonotype was counted only a few times. At one end the junction does not follow the germline gene, possibly because of a read error. This rearrangement joins TRBV6-1 to TRBJ2-7; 8 nucleotides agree with TRBD1. Germline CDR1 and CDR2: MNHNS and SASEGT. The CDR3 is 16 amino acids. The CDR3 spells CASRDWFTDRAYEQYF. In nucleotides, the CDR3 is TGTGCCAGCAGGGACTGGTTTACGGACAGGGCTTACGAGCAATACTTC.

The CDR3 loop reads CAISVQGSTYNEQFF. The CDR3 DNA follows: TGTGCCATCAGTGTTCAGGGCTCTACCTACAATGAGCAGTTCTTC. The rearrangement links TRBV10-3 to TRBJ2-1; TRBD1 is a possible D gene (5 bases). Between the trimmed V and J ends, which lost 4 bases and 2 bases, there was a span of 12 bases. The CDR3 is made up of 15 amino acids. Looked up from germline, CDR1 is ENHRY and CDR2 is SYGVKD.

This clonotype has a single count. V and J are TRBV27 and TRBJ2-7, with 7 bases that match TRBD2. The CDR3 has 15 residues. Germline V gene sequence: CDR1 MNHEY, CDR2 SMNVEV (reference sequence). V shed 7 bases and J 3 bases; nucleotides not matched to a gene: 12. As DNA, the CDR3 is TGTGCCAGCACCCCCGTCGGTCCGGGGGGCTACGAGCAGTACTTC. Protein product: CASTPVGPGGYEQYF.

The V and J genes are TRBV27 and TRBJ2-1, with D tentatively TRBD1 (5 bases). Germline CDR1 reads MNHEY; CDR2 reads SMNVEV (reference sequence). The CDR3 loop spans 17 amino acids. V lost 5 bases and J lost 0, with 17 bases in between. CDR3: CASSTRQRQSSYNEQFF. CDR3 DNA sequence: TGTGCCAGCAGTACAAGACAGCGCCAGAGCTCCTACAATGAGCAGTTCTTC.

The gene calls are TRBV12-2 and TRBJ2-1. TRBV12-2 has pseudogene status. The length of the CDR3 is 16 residues. The CDR3 sequence is CASRLGRASSVTEQFF. The CDR3 bases are TGTGCAAGTCGCTTAGGCCGCGCATCGTCAGTCACTGAGCAGTTCTTC.

Regarding this clonotype: The DNA is omitted, as the CDR3 cannot be located on it reliably, and the CDR3 follows TCRdb's listing. J is TRBJ2-2 and V is TRBV14. Germline assignment: CDR1 SGHDN and CDR2 FVKESK. The CDR3 length is 14 residues, termini included. The CDR3: CSSRPTRRAGELFF.